The 20 T cell receptor beta chains below come from one sample, sequenced in a study of CD8 T cells in ankylosing spondylitis. Regarding the study as a whole: Roughly eight highly homologous variants formed a TCR beta motif that appeared characteristic of ankylosing spondylitis blood.

TCRdb re-analysed the 5' RACE reads in MiXCR, keeping a single row per CDR3 protein. The sample holds more than 300,000 distinct CDR3 sequences, roughly 8% seen once. Their specific antigens are unknown. The source material was blood, either unsorted or a sorted T cell fraction (not recorded which). Receptors originate from a male donor with ankylosing spondylitis.

There are a few counts of this clonotype. V is TRBV29-1 and J is TRBJ2-1; D is undetermined. Deletions cut 2 bases from V and 10 bases from J, with 6 bases between. Germline V gene data show CDR1 as SQVTM and CDR2 as ANQGSEA. The CDR3 has 10 amino acids. The CDR3, as DNA: TGCAGCGTTGAAAGTGCCGAGCAGTTCTTC. Protein: CSVESAEQFF.

The chain carries TRBV5-5 and TRBJ2-7; 12 positions agree with TRBD1. J gave up 4 bases and V 6 bases, and 5 bases lay outside the gene matches. The germline V gene has CDR1 SGHKS and CDR2 YYEKEE (reference sequence). CDR3 length equals 14 residues. The CDR3 protein is CASNPGQGAYEQYF. DNA for the CDR3: TGTGCCAGCAACCCGGGACAGGGGGCTTACGAGCAGTACTTC.

This clonotype was counted a few times. The chain recombines TRBV12-5 with TRBJ2-7, with TRBD1 matching 7 bases. The V gene end was trimmed by 4 bases and the J gene end by 4 bases; junction bases not matched to a gene: 19. Per the germline V gene, CDR1 is LGHNT and CDR2 is FRNRAP. This CDR3 spans 18 amino acids. The CDR3 DNA is TGTGCTAGTGGTTCCCCCAAGGGTGAGGGGGCAGCGGTGTACGAGCAGTACTTC. Translated, it gives CASGSPKGEGAAVYEQYF. Together with reference TRBV12-5 and TRBJ2-7, the CDR3 gives the full variable domain: DARVTQTPRHKVTEMGQEVTMRCQPILGHNTVFWYRQTMMQGLELLAYFRNRAPLDDSGMPKDRFSAEMPDATLATLKIQPSEPRDSAVYFCASGSPKGEGAAVYEQYFGPGTRLTVT.

In this sample, this clonotype turned up many times. The chain couples TRBV28 to TRBJ2-3, with TRBD2 identical over 12 bases. Germline assignment: CDR1 MDHEN and CDR2 SYDVKM. The CDR3 extends over 14 amino acids. The trim removed 2 bases at V and 12 bases at J, leaving 6 bases unmatched. Here the CDR3 reads CASSLGTSGSPQYF. The DNA for the CDR3 is TGTGCCAGCAGTTTAGGGACTAGCGGGTCACCCCAGTATTTT.

This CDR3 is CASSHTQLAGGVTGELFF. CDR3 sequence (DNA): TGTGCCAGCAGCCACACCCAACTAGCGGGAGGCGTCACCGGGGAGCTGTTTTTT. The genes are TRBV12-3 or TRBV12-4 and TRBJ2-2; TRBD2 aligns across 12 bases. With V trimmed by 6 bases and J by 4 bases, 12 bases remained unmatched. This CDR3 contains 18 residues.

Only a few counts were recorded for this clonotype. The chain links TRBV3-1 to TRBJ2-6; possible D gene TRBD1, 6 bases. Trimming stripped 1 base from V and 4 bases from J, with 11 bases between. Germline V gene data show CDR1 as LGHDT and CDR2 as YNNKEL (reference sequence). This CDR3 has 16 amino acids. The CDR3 is CASSQVYRVGANVLTF. CDR3 DNA sequence: TGTGCCAGCAGCCAAGTCTACAGGGTGGGGGCCAACGTCCTGACTTTC.

This clonotype was seen repeatedly, ten times or more. The genes are TRBV20-1 and TRBJ2-7; 8 nucleotides match TRBD2. Germline CDR1 reads DFQATT; CDR2 reads SNEGSKA (reference sequence). The CDR3 covers 11 residues. J was trimmed by 7 bases and V by 6 bases; bases with no gene match: 5. The CDR3: CSARGLEEQYF. The CDR3 DNA reads TGCAGTGCGAGGGGACTAGAGGAGCAGTACTTC.

The chain recombines TRBV12-3 or TRBV12-4 with TRBJ2-7; TRBD1 aligns across 10 bases. This CDR3 is 15 amino acids long. Trimming removed 5 bases from V and 4 bases from J; junction bases left unmatched: 8. The CDR3 coding sequence is TGTGCCAGCAGTCCTCGACAGGGGGCTGTATACGAGCAGTACTTC. This sequence encodes CASSPRQGAVYEQYF.

This clonotype was seen a handful of times. The chain links TRBV9 to TRBJ2-1; perhaps TRBD2 as D (6 bases). Trimming removed 0 bases at V and 4 bases at J, with 17 bases between. The CDR3 runs 17 residues. From germline, CDR1 is SGDLS and CDR2 YYNGEE. The CDR3 is CASSVGGGTGGYNEQFF. The DNA for the CDR3 is TGTGCCAGCAGCGTAGGTGGCGGGACTGGGGGTTACAATGAGCAGTTCTTC.

This clonotype came up a few times. This rearrangement joins TRBV29-1 to TRBJ2-7, with 11 bases fitting TRBD2. The CDR3 is 13 amino acids. The V segment lost 7 bases and the J segment 9 bases; nucleotides outside the gene matches: 11. Germline V gives CDR1 SQVTM, CDR2 ANQGSEA. Here the CDR3 reads CSAMTSGEIGQYF. CDR3 nucleotide sequence: TGCAGCGCCATGACTAGCGGGGAAATCGGGCAGTACTTC.

This clonotype was seen repeatedly, ten times or more. This rearrangement joins TRBV10-3 to TRBJ1-6, with TRBD1 as a possible D gene (5 bases). The CDR3 loop spans 14 amino acids. The germline CDR1 and CDR2 sequences are ENHRY and SYGVKD. V was cut by 6 bases and J by 8 bases, with 14 bases left in between. This CDR3 reads CAISRRDGDSPLHF. In DNA, the CDR3 is TGTGCCATCAGCCGCCGGGACGGAGATTCACCCCTCCACTTT.

The chain links TRBV7-8 to TRBJ2-1; the D is unclear. Germline V gene data show CDR1 as SGHVS and CDR2 as FQNEAQ. There are 16 residues in the CDR3. V was clipped by 0 bases and J by 3 bases, with 12 bases between them. CDR3 nucleotides: TGTGCCAGCAGCTTAGCCCCCTCGGTTCTCTACAATGAGCAGTTCTTC. Translating gives CASSLAPSVLYNEQFF.

This clonotype was detected a few times. The chain uses TRBV20-1 and TRBJ2-7; 8 bases are a match to TRBD2. Germline lookup yields CDR1 DFQATT and CDR2 SNEGSKA (reference sequence). Trimming removed 3 bases from V and 4 bases from J; junction bases left unmatched: 5. There are 13 residues in the CDR3. The CDR3 coding sequence is TGCAGTGCTAGGGGGACTAGTCCGTACGAGCAGTACTTC. Its translation is CSARGTSPYEQYF.

The chain links TRBV20-1 to TRBJ2-7, with D possibly matching TRBD2 (7 bases). The germline V and J ends were trimmed by 2 bases and 4 bases, with 18 bases remaining between them. The CDR3 extends over 15 amino acids. Germline CDR1 reads DFQATT; CDR2 reads SNEGSKA (reference sequence). CDR3 region: CSARSGGAPSYEQYF. The CDR3 nucleotides are TGCAGTGCTAGATCTGGGGGGGCGCCCTCATACGAGCAGTACTTC.

J is TRBJ2-7 and V is TRBV9; TRBD1 agrees at 9 bases. This CDR3 comprises 15 residues. V dropped 3 bases and J dropped 1; count of bases not matched to a gene: 5. Germline V gene sequence: CDR1 SGDLS, CDR2 YYNGEE. This CDR3 reads CASSAAGTGSYEQYF. The CDR3 coding sequence is TGTGCCAGCAGCGCCGCCGGGACAGGGTCCTACGAGCAGTACTTC.

In this sample, this clonotype turned up a few times. The rearrangement links TRBV20-1 to TRBJ2-2; possible D gene TRBD1, 5 bases. Per the germline V gene, CDR1 is DFQATT and CDR2 is SNEGSKA (reference sequence). The CDR3 is made up of 13 amino acids. V lost 4 bases and J lost 6, with 12 bases in between. CDR3 amino acids: CSATTGWAGELFF. The CDR3 bases are TGCAGTGCTACTACAGGATGGGCCGGGGAGCTGTTTTTT.

This clonotype has only a few counts. This sequence joins TRBV11-1 and TRBJ2-2; D gene ambiguous. Germline CDR1 and CDR2: SGHAT and FQDESV (reference sequence). The CDR3 totals 16 residues. The V end was cut by 5 bases, the J end by 4 bases, with 17 bases between. The CDR3 protein is CASSEEPGWVTGELFF. The CDR3 nucleotides are TGTGCCAGCAGCGAAGAGCCGGGTTGGGTCACCGGGGAGCTGTTTTTT.

This chain links TRBV28 with TRBJ1-5; the D is unclear. This CDR3 contains 14 residues. V was shortened by 1 base and J by 7 bases, with 11 bases between the two germline ends. The germline V gene has CDR1 MDHEN and CDR2 SYDVKM. The CDR3 loop is CASSLYGSRQPQHF. CDR3 nucleotide sequence: TGTGCCAGCAGTTTATATGGTTCTCGACAGCCCCAGCATTTT.

This clonotype has a count of ten or more. The chain links TRBV18 to TRBJ2-7, with TRBD2 matching 13 bases. The V gene's germline CDR1 is KGHSH and CDR2 LQKENI. V lost 2 bases to trimming and J lost 5 bases; unmatched junction nucleotides: 3. CDR3 length: 15 amino acids. The CDR3 spells CASSPVTSGRDEQYF. CDR3 DNA sequence: TGTGCCAGCTCACCAGTTACTAGCGGGAGGGACGAGCAGTACTTC.

V is TRBV4-3 and J is TRBJ2-2, with unresolved D. The CDR3 extends over 16 amino acids. The germline V gene encodes CDR1 LGHNA and CDR2 YSLEER. Trimming took off 2 bases at V and 0 bases at J, with 10 bases between the two ends. CDR3 sequence (DNA): TGCGCCAGCAGCCAAAATGGCATCTCGAACACCGGGGAGCTGTTTTTT. Its translation is CASSQNGISNTGELFF.